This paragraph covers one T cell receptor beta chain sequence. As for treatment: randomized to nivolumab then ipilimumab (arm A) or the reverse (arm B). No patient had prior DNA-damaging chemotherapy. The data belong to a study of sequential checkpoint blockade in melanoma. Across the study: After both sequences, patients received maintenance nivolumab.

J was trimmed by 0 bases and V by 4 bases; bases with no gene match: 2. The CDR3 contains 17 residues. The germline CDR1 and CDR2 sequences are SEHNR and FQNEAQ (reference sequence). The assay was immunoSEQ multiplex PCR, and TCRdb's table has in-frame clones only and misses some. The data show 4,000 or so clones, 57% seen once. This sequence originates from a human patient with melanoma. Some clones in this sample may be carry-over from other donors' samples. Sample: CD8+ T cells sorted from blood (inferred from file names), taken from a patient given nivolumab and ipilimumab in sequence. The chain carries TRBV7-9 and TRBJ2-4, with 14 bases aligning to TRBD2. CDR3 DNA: TGTGCCAGCAGCTCGGGACTAGCGGGGGTAGCCAAAAACATTCAGTACTTC. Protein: CASSSGLAGVAKNIQYF.